This entry lists 24 T cell receptor beta chains sequenced from one sample in a study of cytomegalovirus exposure and HLA in healthy donors. With 60 Vbeta and 13 Jbeta primers, the PCR was carried out. The method was immunoSEQ multiplex PCR; TCRdb's version includes in-frame clones alone and lacks a portion of them. The repertoire includes 100,000 to 150,000 clones, approximately 82% of them detected once, and under 3% sits in the top ten. The sample taken for sequencing was PBMCs. The receptors shown here come from a woman aged 18-29 years in good health and CMV-seropositive.

A single count supports this clone. This chain links TRBV25-1 with TRBJ2-7; maybe TRBD2 (6 bases). This CDR3 region has 15 residues. Germline V gene data show CDR1 as MGHDK and CDR2 as SYGVNS. Trimming left V 3 bases short and J 2 bases short, with 14 bases between. CDR3 amino acids: CASSEIGTGAYEQYF. The CDR3 region has the DNA TGTGCCAGCAGTGAGATCGGGACGGGGGCCTACGAGCAGTACTTC.

The chain employs TRBV5-1 and TRBJ2-3; a weak D match, TRBD1 (6 bases). Germline CDR1 reads SGHRS; CDR2 reads YFSETQ. Trimming left V 1 base short and J 4 bases short, with 10 bases between. The CDR3 extends over 14 amino acids. The DNA for the CDR3 is TGCGCCAGCAGCTTGCAGGGGCTTGCAGATACGCAGTATTTT. This sequence encodes CASSLQGLADTQYF.

The V and J genes are TRBV15 and TRBJ2-7, with 7 bases lining up with TRBD1. Trimming took 5 bases from V and 2 from J; bases not matched to a gene: 6. The length of the CDR3 is 14 residues. Germline assignment: CDR1 LNHNV and CDR2 YYDKDF (reference sequence). The DNA of the CDR3 is TGTGCCACCAGCTACCGGGACAGACCCTACGAGCAGTACTTC. Amino acids: CATSYRDRPYEQYF.

The chain links TRBV19 to TRBJ1-5; D possibly corresponds to TRBD1 (6 bases). V lost 7 bases, J lost 5 bases, and 15 bases lay in between. Germline V gene lookup returns CDR1 LNHDA and CDR2 SQIVND (reference sequence). There are 14 residues in the CDR3. This CDR3 is CASTLRGGHQPQHF. Written as DNA, the CDR3 is TGTGCCAGTACCCTGAGGGGGGGCCATCAGCCCCAGCATTTT.

The chain couples TRBV6-5 to TRBJ2-7; no clear D. Trimming left V 6 bases short and J 3 bases short, with 6 bases between. This CDR3 has 11 residues. Germline V gene sequence: CDR1 MNHEY, CDR2 SVGAGI. The CDR3 loop reads CASSQVYEQYF. Written as DNA, the CDR3 is TGTGCCAGCAGCCAGGTCTACGAGCAGTACTTC.

The V and J genes are TRBV11-2 and TRBJ2-7; tentatively, D is TRBD2 (5 bases). The CDR3 runs 14 residues. Trimming removed 4 bases from V and 5 bases from J, with 15 bases in between. CDR1 SGHAT and CDR2 FQNNGV come from the germline V gene. In nucleotides, the CDR3 is TGTGCCAGCAGCTCCAGAACTAGTGTCGACGAGCAGTACTTC. This codes for CASSSRTSVDEQYF. Combining the CDR3 with reference TRBV11-2 and TRBJ2-7 gives the whole variable domain EAGVAQSPRYKIIEKRQSVAFWCNPISGHATLYWYQQILGQGPKLLIQFQNNGVVDDSQLPKDRFSAERLKGVDSTLKIQPAKLEDSAVYLCASSSRTSVDEQYFGPGTRLTVT.

This chain joins TRBV5-1 and TRBJ2-5, with 7 nucleotides matching TRBD2. The J call may be faulty, since TRBJ2-7 better matches the DNA end. This CDR3 has 13 amino acids. CDR1 is SGHRS, CDR2 YFSETQ, per germline. The CDR3 protein is CASSPGTTYEQYF. CDR3 DNA: TGCGCCAGCAGCCCAGGGACTACCTACGAGCAGTACTTC.

The chain is built from TRBV7-8 and TRBJ1-2; 7 positions match TRBD1. V was pared by 2 bases and J by 4 bases, with 4 bases of the junction left unmatched. This CDR3 is 14 amino acids long. CDR1 and CDR2 from the germline V gene are SGHVS and FQNEAQ. CDR3 sequence: CASSLSPGGYGYTF. CDR3 bases: TGTGCCAGCAGCTTATCCCCAGGGGGCTATGGCTACACCTTC.

This clone has only one observation. CDR3 residues: CASSYSDSPIEKLFF. In DNA form, the CDR3 reads TGTGCCAGCAGTTACTCCGACAGCCCGATTGAAAAACTGTTTTTT. V gene TRBV6-5 combines with J gene TRBJ1-4; D might be TRBD1 (5 bases). Per germline, CDR1 MNHEY and CDR2 SVGAGI. V lost 0 bases and J 7 bases, leaving 12 bases between the germline ends. The CDR3 covers 15 residues.

In its sample, this clone was seen a few times. Germline and junction disagree at one end, which may indicate a read error. DNA of the CDR3: TGTGCCAGCAGCCGTATAGAGGCCCAGTACTTC. Residues: CASSRIEAQYF. This chain links TRBV28 with TRBJ2-5; D unresolved. The CDR3 has 11 amino acids. Germline V gene sequence: CDR1 MDHEN, CDR2 SYDVKM.

The chain employs TRBV27 and TRBJ2-4; D may be TRBD2 (5 bases). The CDR3 is made up of 12 amino acids. The V gene's germline CDR1 is MNHEY and CDR2 SMNVEV (reference sequence). The germline V and J ends were trimmed by 3 bases and 9 bases, with 9 bases remaining between them. This chain's CDR3 is CASSLVRGIQYF. The CDR3, as DNA: TGTGCCAGCAGTTTGGTCCGGGGCATTCAGTACTTC.

This clone showed up just once. The rearrangement links TRBV28 to TRBJ2-1; D may be TRBD2 (6 bases). V shed 4 bases and J shed 0 bases, with 13 bases lying between them. This CDR3 contains 16 residues. Germline CDR1 MDHEN, CDR2 SYDVKM. In nucleotides, the CDR3 is TGTGCCAGCAGTTCAGGAGGGGCGAGCTCCTACAATGAGCAGTTCTTC. Translation gives CASSSGGASSYNEQFF.

This sequence joins TRBV19 and TRBJ1-4; weak D call: TRBD1 (6 bases). V was trimmed by 6 bases and J by 4 bases, leaving 9 bases between them. Germline V gene data show CDR1 as LNHDA and CDR2 as SQIVND (reference sequence). The CDR3 contains 13 residues. CDR3 sequence reads: CASSRGINEKLFF. CDR3 bases: TGTGCCAGTAGCAGGGGCATTAATGAAAAACTGTTTTTT.

The chain carries TRBV29-1 and TRBJ2-3, with a possible D match to TRBD2 (5 bases). The V and J ends lost 0 bases and 4 bases respectively, with 14 bases between them. Germline CDR1 reads SQVTM; CDR2 reads ANQGSEA. The CDR3 consists of 15 residues. The CDR3 sequence is CSVEDSRARADTQYF. The CDR3 DNA follows: TGCAGCGTTGAAGACTCGCGGGCTAGGGCAGATACGCAGTATTTT.

CDR3 nucleotide sequence: TGTGCCAGCAGTGGGGTTAAGGGACAAGGGGGTGAAAAACTGTTTTTT. Its protein is CASSGVKGQGGEKLFF. This chain links TRBV25-1 with TRBJ1-4; a weak D match, TRBD1 (6 bases). The germline V gene has CDR1 MGHDK and CDR2 SYGVNS. V dropped 4 bases and J dropped 7 bases, with 19 bases sitting between them. The CDR3 length is 16 residues.

This clone appeared a few times. The genes are TRBV5-5 and TRBJ1-1; D is unresolved. V lost 5 bases and J 4 bases, leaving 15 bases between the germline ends. Germline V gives CDR1 SGHKS, CDR2 YYEKEE (reference sequence). This CDR3 is built from 14 residues. The DNA for the CDR3 is TGTGCCAGCAGGGAGTGGGGTGGGAGCACTGAAGCTTTCTTT. Protein sequence: CASREWGGSTEAFF.

The CDR3 loop is CAISEGTGGNTIYF. The CDR3 coding sequence is TGTGCCATCAGTGAGGGGACAGGTGGAAACACCATATATTTT. The rearrangement uses TRBV10-3 and TRBJ1-3; 8 bases match TRBD1. This CDR3 region has 14 residues. Germline V CDR1 and CDR2: ENHRY, SYGVKD. The J segment lost 3 bases and the V segment lost 2 bases, leaving 0 bases of the junction unmatched.

The chain couples TRBV6-5 to TRBJ2-2; D unclear. The length of the CDR3 is 15 residues. Per germline, CDR1 MNHEY and CDR2 SVGAGI. V was shortened by 2 bases and J by 6 bases, with 13 bases between the two germline ends. This chain's CDR3 is CASSYAKSPPGELFF. The DNA of the CDR3 is TGTGCCAGCAGTTACGCCAAGAGTCCACCCGGGGAGCTGTTTTTT.

This chain links TRBV6-1 with TRBJ2-7; D call uncertain. This CDR3 is built from 11 residues. Between the trimmed V and J ends, which lost 5 bases and 5 bases, there was a span of 7 bases. The germline CDR1 and CDR2 sequences are MNHNS and SASEGT. CDR3 residues: CASSYSHEQYF. The CDR3 nucleotides read TGTGCCAGCAGTTATAGCCACGAGCAGTACTTC.

The V call is TRBV18, the J call TRBJ2-7; TRBD1 agrees at 9 bases. CDR3 length: 14 amino acids. V shed 2 bases and J 5 bases; nucleotides not matched to a gene: 4. Germline V lookup: CDR1 KGHSH, CDR2 LQKENI. In nucleotides, the CDR3 is TGTGCCAGCTCACCAGTACAGGGGGCCCACGAGCAGTACTTC. This codes for CASSPVQGAHEQYF. Supplemented by reference TRBV18 and TRBJ2-7, the full variable domain reads NAGVMQNPRHLVRRRGQEARLRCSPMKGHSHVYWYRQLPEEGLKFMVYLQKENIIDESGMPKERFSAEFPKEGPSILRIQQVVRGDSAAYFCASSPVQGAHEQYFGPGTRLTVT.

The chain links TRBV5-4 to TRBJ1-1; D is ambiguous. The CDR3 is 13 residues long. Trimming pared 2 bases from V and 4 bases from J, leaving 9 bases between. Germline-derived CDR1 and CDR2 are SGHNT and YYREEE (reference sequence). CDR3 sequence reads: CASSLEVFTEAFF. The CDR3 nucleotides are TGTGCCAGCAGCTTAGAGGTATTCACTGAAGCTTTCTTT.

There are a few counts of this clone. The chain combines TRBV19 with TRBJ1-1, with D perhaps TRBD1 (5 bases). Per the germline V gene, CDR1 is LNHDA and CDR2 is SQIVND (reference sequence). This CDR3 is 13 amino acids long. Trimming removed 9 bases from V and 5 bases from J, with 16 bases in between. The CDR3 reads CASSTGGWTEAFF. CDR3 DNA sequence: TGTGCCAGCAGCACGGGGGGGTGGACTGAAGCTTTCTTT.

V and J are TRBV5-1 and TRBJ1-1; possible D gene TRBD1, 5 bases. Germline assignment: CDR1 SGHRS and CDR2 YFSETQ. CDR3 size: 13 residues. The germline V and J ends were trimmed by 1 base and 4 bases, with 8 bases remaining between them. The CDR3 here is CASSLRGLTEAFF. In nucleotides, the CDR3 is TGCGCCAGCAGCTTGAGGGGCCTCACTGAAGCTTTCTTT.

The J gene is TRBJ2-1, the V gene TRBV4-1, with a tentative D call TRBD1 (6 bases). The V end was cut by 0 bases, the J end by 4 bases, with 10 bases between. The germline V gene encodes CDR1 MGHRA and CDR2 YSYEKL. This CDR3 is 15 amino acids long. DNA of the CDR3: TGCGCCAGCAGCCAAGAATCCAGGGGTTACAATGAGCAGTTCTTC. Protein product: CASSQESRGYNEQFF.